This TCR beta chain was sequenced for a study of identical twins. CDR3 size: 13 residues. The ends were cut back, 0 bases at V and 5 bases at J, with 8 bases in the middle. Germline loops: CDR1 SGHRS, CDR2 YFSETQ. TCRdb analysed the 5' RACE reads with MiXCR anew, one entry per CDR3 protein. The table lists some 270,000 distinct CDR3 sequences, roughly 8% of them singletons, with 2.5% to 3.5% in the top ten. The data were also submitted as part of a second study, on yellow fever vaccine responses in identical twins.

This receptor was taken from a woman under 30 in good health. Sequenced input: CD8+ T cells sorted from blood. This sequence joins TRBV5-1 and TRBJ2-5; D remains unclear. CDR3 nucleotides: TGCGCCAGCAGCTTGGAGGCTTCCGAGACCCAGTACTTC. Its protein is CASSLEASETQYF. Looking up the rest from reference TRBV5-1 and TRBJ2-5 gives the full variable domain: KAGVTQTPRYLIKTRGQQVTLSCSPISGHRSVSWYQQTPGQGLQFLFEYFSETQRNKGNFPGRFSGRQFSNSRSEMNVSTLELGDSALYLCASSLEASETQYFGPGTRLLVL.